This T cell receptor beta chain was captured by sequencing in a study of read filtering for tumor transcriptome and immune sequencing. There are a few counts of this clonotype. From roughly 0.4 ug of RNA, a library with molecular barcoded alpha/delta and beta/gamma adaptors was made. TCRdb reprocessed the reads with MiXCR, giving one entry per CDR3 protein. The sample records about 450 distinct CDR3 sequences, more than 75% being singletons. Trimming left V 2 bases short and J 7 bases short, with 15 bases between. The CDR3 loop spans 16 amino acids. Germline values: CDR1 MNHNS, CDR2 SASEGT. The J gene is TRBJ1-6, the V gene TRBV6-1; possibly TRBD1 for D (5 bases). This sequence originates from a donor over 35 with multiple myeloma. This table probably holds off-target reads from a library built for another chain. Sequencing input: a population of CD138-negative cells sorted from bone marrow. CDR3 protein: CASSEIRGMPNSPLHF. CDR3 bases: TGTGCCAGCAGTGAAATTCGGGGGATGCCCAATTCACCCCTCCACTTT.